The clone carrying this T cell receptor beta chain was detected once. The data belong to a study of blood T cell repertoires in COVID-19. Looking at the study overall: COVID-19 samples from acute and convalescent phases originated in the United States, Italy and Spain. T cells, B-cell-depleted T cells, or PBMCs supplied cDNA or gDNA.

Assay: immunoSEQ multiplex PCR; the TCRdb copy retains only in-frame clones and omits some. The table has 200,000 or so clones, roughly 80% seen once. CDR1 is LNHDA, CDR2 SQIVND, per germline (reference sequence). Between the trimmed V and J ends, which lost 2 bases and 0 bases, there was a span of 15 bases. This CDR3 region has 17 residues. The sequencing sample was made of peripheral blood. This sequence was found in a man aged 55 to 70 with active or convalescent COVID-19. V is TRBV19 and J is TRBJ2-3, with D perhaps matching TRBD2 (6 bases). CDR3 DNA sequence: TGTGCCAGTAGTATAAGAACGGGAGCGCCTAGCACAGATACGCAGTATTTT. Amino acids: CASSIRTGAPSTDTQYF.